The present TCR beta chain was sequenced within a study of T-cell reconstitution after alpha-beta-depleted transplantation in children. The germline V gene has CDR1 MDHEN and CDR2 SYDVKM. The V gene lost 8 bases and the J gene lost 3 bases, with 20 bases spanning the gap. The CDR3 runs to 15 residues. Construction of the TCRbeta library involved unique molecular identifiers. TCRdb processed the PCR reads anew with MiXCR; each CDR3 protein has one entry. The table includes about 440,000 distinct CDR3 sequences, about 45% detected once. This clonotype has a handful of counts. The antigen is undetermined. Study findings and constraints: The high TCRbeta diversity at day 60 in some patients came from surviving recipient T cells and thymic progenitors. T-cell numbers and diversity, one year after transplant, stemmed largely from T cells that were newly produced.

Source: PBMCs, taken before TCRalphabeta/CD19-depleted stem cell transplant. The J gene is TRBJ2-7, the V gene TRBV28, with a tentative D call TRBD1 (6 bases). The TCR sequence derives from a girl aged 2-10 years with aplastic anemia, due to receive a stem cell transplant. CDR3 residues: CASVFAGTPNYEQYF. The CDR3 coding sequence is TGTGCCAGCGTATTTGCAGGGACACCTAACTACGAGCAGTACTTC.